This note documents a single TCR beta chain sequence. No antigen is known for it. Produced via immunoSEQ multiplex PCR; TCRdb's table is partial and in-frame only. Of over 80,000 clones listed, around 92% are singletons. Trimming pared 7 bases from V and 9 bases from J, leaving 22 bases between. Looked up from germline, CDR1 is SGHTA and CDR2 is FQGNSA. The CDR3 has 16 amino acids. The data originate from a study of graft-versus-host responses after intestinal transplantation. The source of this sequence is a human donor who was the organ donor for an intestinal transplant. Sequencing used unstimulated CD4+ T cells sorted from spleen or lymph node cells, obtained before transplant. V and J are TRBV7-2 and TRBJ1-6; possible D gene TRBD1, 6 bases. The chain's CDR3 is CASMGGMGAITSPLHF. The CDR3 nucleotides read TGTGCCAGCATGGGGGGGATGGGGGCGATAACTTCACCCCTCCACTTT.